These 27 T cell receptor beta chains share one sample of origin, sequenced in a study of cytomegalovirus exposure and HLA in healthy donors. The study ran its PCR with 60 Vbeta and 13 Jbeta primers. Profiled with immunoSEQ multiplex PCR; TCRdb holds only in-frame clones, not every one. Here the sample spans fewer than 250,000 clones, about 80% being singletons. Sequenced input: PBMCs. The receptors come from a man younger than 35 in good health and CMV-seronegative.

In this sample, this clone turned up a few times. The rearrangement uses TRBV30 and TRBJ1-3; 9 bases agree with TRBD2. The J call may be mistaken, given a closer DNA end match to TRBJ2-2. In germline, CDR1 is GTSNPN, CDR2 SVGIG (reference sequence). This CDR3 is 15 amino acids long. As DNA, the CDR3 is TGTGCCTGGAGTCCCGGCCTAGCGGGGACCGGGGAGCTGTTTTTT. It translates to CAWSPGLAGTGELFF.

The chain uses TRBV29-1 and TRBJ1-1; a weak D match, TRBD1 (6 bases). V was cut by 3 bases and J by 8 bases, with 16 bases left in between. In germline, CDR1 is SQVTM, CDR2 ANQGSEA. The CDR3 covers 13 residues. Written as DNA, the CDR3 is TGCAGCGTTGACCTACAACTTACAGGGGAAGCTTTCTTT. This codes for CSVDLQLTGEAFF. The full variable domain, completed using reference TRBV29-1 and TRBJ1-1, is SAVISQKPSRDICQRGTSLTIQCQVDSQVTMMFWYRQQPGQSLTLIATANQGSEATYESGFVIDKFPISRPNLTFSTLTVSNMSPEDSSIYLCSVDLQLTGEAFFGQGTRLTVV.

The chain recombines TRBV7-9 with TRBJ2-7; 9 bases fit TRBD1. Germline CDR1 and CDR2: SEHNR and FQNEAQ (reference sequence). With 5 bases clipped from V and 5 bases from J, the junction kept 7 bases outside the gene matches. This CDR3 comprises 14 residues. DNA for the CDR3: TGTGCCAGCAGCGTCGGACAGGGGCGGGACGAGCAGTACTTC. It codes for CASSVGQGRDEQYF.

J is TRBJ2-7 and V is TRBV30; 9 bases are a match to TRBD1. The CDR3 extends over 14 amino acids. Germline lookup yields CDR1 GTSNPN and CDR2 SVGIG (reference sequence). Trimming at V came to 2 bases and at J to 6 bases, leaving 8 bases not matched to a gene. The CDR3 DNA reads TGTGCCTGGAGTCCTACAGGGGGCGCCTCCGAGCAGTACTTC. This encodes CAWSPTGGASEQYF.

This rearrangement joins TRBV7-2 to TRBJ2-7; 11 bases match TRBD1. With 4 bases clipped from V and 1 base from J, the junction kept 6 bases outside the gene matches. CDR3 length: 16 amino acids. Germline V gives CDR1 SGHTA, CDR2 FQGNSA. This chain's CDR3 is CASSSGQGALSYEQYF. The CDR3 coding sequence is TGTGCCAGCAGCTCCGGACAGGGGGCTTTGTCCTACGAGCAGTACTTC.

This chain connects TRBV30 to TRBJ1-1; D is unresolved. CDR1 is GTSNPN and CDR2 is SVGIG in the germline V gene (reference sequence). V was shortened by 1 base and J by 3 bases, with 9 bases between the two germline ends. The CDR3 runs to 13 residues. In DNA form, the CDR3 reads TGTGCCTGGAGTGGCAGGTGGGACACTGAAGCTTTCTTT. Its protein product is CAWSGRWDTEAFF.

The chain uses TRBV7-6 and TRBJ2-1, with 11 bases fitting TRBD1. Germline trimming cut 5 bases from V and 10 bases from J; bases unmatched to any gene: 4. The CDR3 contains 13 residues. Germline lookup yields CDR1 SGHVS and CDR2 FNYEAQ. The CDR3 is CASSLRDRGEQFF. The CDR3 DNA follows: TGTGCCAGCAGCCTCCGGGACAGGGGGGAGCAGTTCTTC.

The V and J genes are TRBV6-6 and TRBJ1-3; D perhaps matches TRBD1 (5 bases). The germline gives CDR1 MNHNY, CDR2 SVGAGI (reference sequence). The CDR3 runs 15 residues. Trimming left V 0 bases short and J 8 bases short, with 14 bases between. CDR3 residues: CASSYSGGVRDTIYF. The CDR3 DNA reads TGTGCCAGCAGTTACTCGGGAGGGGTTCGGGACACCATATATTTT.

This clone was counted a few times. The chain uses TRBV7-3 and TRBJ2-1; TRBD2 is a possible D gene (6 bases). The V gene's germline CDR1 is SGHTA and CDR2 FQGTGA. V dropped 5 bases and J dropped 5 bases, with 13 bases sitting between them. This CDR3 is built from 14 residues. CDR3 sequence (DNA): TGTGCCAGCAGCCAGCGACTAGGCCACAATGAGCAGTTCTTC. It is translated as CASSQRLGHNEQFF.

This sequence joins TRBV7-8 and TRBJ1-2, with D maybe TRBD1 (5 bases). The CDR3 has 15 residues. Germline lookup yields CDR1 SGHVS and CDR2 FQNEAQ. V dropped 2 bases and J dropped 7 bases, with 17 bases sitting between them. CDR3 nucleotide sequence: TGTGCCAGCAGCTTATTAGAGTCAGTCGGGGGTGGCTACACCTTC. It yields the protein CASSLLESVGGGYTF.

V usage is TRBV5-6 and J usage is TRBJ2-1; maybe TRBD2 (5 bases). From germline, CDR1 is SGHDT and CDR2 YYEEEE. The V gene lost 1 base and the J gene lost 6 bases, with 14 bases spanning the gap. This CDR3 has 15 residues. The CDR3 bases are TGTGCCAGCAGCTTGTATGAAGGGAGTCTCAATGAGCAGTTCTTC. This codes for CASSLYEGSLNEQFF.

The chain is built from TRBV29-1 and TRBJ2-7, with 7 bases that match TRBD2. The CDR3 consists of 14 residues. The germline V gene has CDR1 SQVTM and CDR2 ANQGSEA. J lost 2 bases, V lost 1 base, and 5 bases had no gene match. The CDR3 sequence is CSVEGGSSTYEQYF. The DNA for the CDR3 is TGCAGCGTTGAAGGCGGGAGTTCCACCTACGAGCAGTACTTC.

Note on this clone: A junction end diverges from the germline sequence, so it may reflect a read error. The rearrangement uses TRBV7-9 and TRBJ1-4, with 8 positions matching TRBD1. This CDR3 is 15 amino acids long. In germline, CDR1 is SEHNR, CDR2 FQNEAQ (reference sequence). CDR3 nucleotide sequence: TGTTCCAGCAGCTTAGCAGGGGGCGAAGGAGAAAAACTGTTTTTT. It encodes CSSSLAGGEGEKLFF.

The chain is built from TRBV27 and TRBJ1-2; no clear D gene. There are 13 residues in the CDR3. CDR1 is MNHEY, CDR2 SMNVEV, per germline (reference sequence). V was trimmed by 8 bases and J by 0 bases, leaving 10 bases between them. Here the CDR3 DNA reads TGTGCCAGCCGACTCGACTCTAACTATGGCTACACCTTC. Translating gives CASRLDSNYGYTF.

The V call is TRBV18, the J call TRBJ2-1; D may be TRBD1 (6 bases). V was shortened by 2 bases and J by 9 bases, with 14 bases between the two germline ends. Germline CDR1 KGHSH, CDR2 LQKENI. This CDR3 has 14 amino acids. The chain's CDR3 is CASSPRQGLREQFF. The DNA of the CDR3 is TGTGCCAGCTCACCAAGGCAGGGGTTACGTGAGCAGTTCTTC.

The chain employs TRBV28 and TRBJ1-5, with 7 positions matching TRBD1. Unmatched junction bases numbered 4, after V lost 5 bases and J lost 0 bases. CDR1 is MDHEN and CDR2 is SYDVKM in the germline V gene. This CDR3 is built from 15 residues. The CDR3 here is CASSEGQSSNQPQHF. In DNA, the CDR3 is TGTGCCAGCAGTGAGGGACAGTCTAGCAATCAGCCCCAGCATTTT.

This chain connects TRBV7-9 to TRBJ2-7; TRBD2 matches at 14 bases. CDR1 and CDR2 (germline): SEHNR, FQNEAQ (reference sequence). The CDR3 extends over 16 amino acids. The V and J ends lost 4 bases and 3 bases, in that order; junction bases with no gene match: 5. The CDR3 protein is CASSSTSGGANYEQYF. As DNA, the CDR3 is TGTGCCAGCAGCTCGACTAGCGGGGGGGCAAACTACGAGCAGTACTTC.

Here the CDR3 DNA reads TGCGCCAGCAGCTTCCCTGGACTAGCGGGAGTAGGCGAGCAGTACTTC. Translated: CASSFPGLAGVGEQYF. The rearrangement joins TRBV5-1 to TRBJ2-5; TRBD2 agrees at 13 bases. The assigned J gene may be wrong: the sequence end matches TRBJ2-7 better. Germline CDR1 reads SGHRS; CDR2 reads YFSETQ. The CDR3 has 16 amino acids.

The rearrangement joins TRBV30 to TRBJ1-6; TRBD1 might be the D (5 bases). Trimming pared 5 bases from V and 8 bases from J, leaving 16 bases between. From germline, CDR1 is GTSNPN and CDR2 SVGIG (reference sequence). The CDR3 totals 14 residues. The CDR3 protein is CAWSLSTGDSPLHF. DNA for the CDR3: TGTGCCTGGTCTCTATCAACAGGCGATTCACCCCTCCACTTT.

The chain combines TRBV25-1 with TRBJ2-6, with D possibly matching TRBD1 (5 bases). Trimming took 5 bases from V and 1 from J, leaving 15 bases between them. The CDR3 spans 17 residues. Per the germline V gene, CDR1 is MGHDK and CDR2 is SYGVNS. The CDR3 loop is CASSTDSRSSGANVLTF. Here the CDR3 DNA reads TGTGCCAGCAGTACCGACAGCCGATCATCTGGGGCCAACGTCCTGACTTTC.

The chain carries TRBV5-4 and TRBJ2-7; D remains unclear. Trimming shortened V by 5 bases and J by 0 bases, and 9 bases separated the two germline ends. This CDR3 has 13 residues. The germline V gene has CDR1 SGHNT and CDR2 YYREEE (reference sequence). CDR3 amino acids: CASSSASSYEQYF. CDR3 DNA: TGTGCCAGCAGTTCCGCGAGCTCCTACGAGCAGTACTTC.

The chain recombines TRBV5-6 with TRBJ2-2; 10 bases fit TRBD1. This CDR3 is built from 15 residues. V shed 2 bases, J shed 6 bases, and the junction held 4 bases outside the gene matches. The germline V gene encodes CDR1 SGHDT and CDR2 YYEEEE. CDR3 residues: CASSFGGTGAGELFF. Written as DNA, the CDR3 is TGTGCCAGCAGCTTCGGAGGGACAGGGGCCGGGGAGCTGTTTTTT. Based on the CDR3 plus reference TRBV5-6 and TRBJ2-2, the full variable domain is DAGVTQSPTHLIKTRGQQVTLRCSPKSGHDTVSWYQQALGQGPQFIFQYYEEEERQRGNFPDRFSGHQFPNYSSELNVNALLLGDSALYLCASSFGGTGAGELFFGEGSRLTVL.

Concerning this clone itself: One end of the junction does not line up with germline, which may come from a read error. The chain couples TRBV6-1 to TRBJ1-2; D perhaps matches TRBD1 (5 bases). This CDR3 comprises 14 residues. The germline gives CDR1 MNHNS, CDR2 SASEGT. The CDR3 coding sequence is TGTGCCAGCAGTGAGAGTCAGGGAAAGTATGGCTACGCCTTC. Its protein is CASSESQGKYGYAF.

The gene calls are TRBV19 and TRBJ2-7; 10 positions match TRBD1. The V and J ends lost 9 bases and 3 bases, in that order; junction bases with no gene match: 5. The germline V gene encodes CDR1 LNHDA and CDR2 SQIVND (reference sequence). This CDR3 is built from 13 residues. CDR3 residues: CASAGQGIYEQYF. The DNA of the CDR3 is TGTGCCAGCGCGGGACAGGGGATCTACGAGCAGTACTTC.

The V and J genes are TRBV28 and TRBJ1-1; maybe TRBD1 (6 bases). CDR1 is MDHEN, CDR2 SYDVKM, per germline. Deletions cut 6 bases from V and 0 bases from J, with 14 bases between. This CDR3 spans 15 amino acids. CDR3 amino acids: CASSPRTDLNTEAFF. In DNA form, the CDR3 reads TGTGCCAGCAGCCCTCGGACAGATTTGAACACTGAAGCTTTCTTT.

A few counts support this clone. The chain links TRBV5-5 to TRBJ1-5; unclear D gene. CDR3 length: 13 amino acids. V lost 0 bases to trimming and J lost 5 bases, with 6 bases between them. Looked up from germline, CDR1 is SGHKS and CDR2 is YYEKEE (reference sequence). This CDR3 reads CASSLGSDQPQHF. CDR3 in DNA: TGTGCCAGCAGCTTGGGGAGTGATCAGCCCCAGCATTTT.

This clone appeared a few times. The chain uses TRBV30 and TRBJ1-1, with 7 bases lining up with TRBD1. Germline values: CDR1 GTSNPN, CDR2 SVGIG (reference sequence). Trimming cost V 5 bases and J 6 bases; bases outside gene matches: 3. The CDR3 loop spans 11 amino acids. The CDR3, as DNA: TGTGCCTGGGGAACAGGGGCTGAAGCTTTCTTT. Translating it yields CAWGTGAEAFF.